This T cell receptor beta chain was documented in a study of blood T cells in healthy people across ages. Whole-study findings and limits: Strong correlation existed between TCR beta diversity and naive T cell percentage.

This clonotype was counted only a few times. Its cognate antigen is unknown. A second PCR, run for about 6 to 11 cycles, used a sample-barcoded 5' primer plus a J-beta primer mix. Researchers report that a template-switch adaptor with 12 random nucleotides tagged each cDNA molecule. TCRdb re-derived calls from the 5' RACE reads in MiXCR, one entry per CDR3 protein. This table has about 800,000 distinct CDR3 sequences, 46% appearing once. V dropped 6 bases and J dropped 2 bases, with 14 bases sitting between them. The CDR3 has 15 residues. The sequenced material came from blood. V gene TRBV12-3 or TRBV12-4 combines with J gene TRBJ2-1; D is undetermined. The sequence was collected from a man older than 75 in good health. The CDR3 DNA follows: TGTGCCAGCAGCCCGCAGAAAACAGCCTACAATGAGCAGTTCTTC. This translates into CASSPQKTAYNEQFF.